This is a list of T cell receptor beta chains from one sample in a study of cytomegalovirus exposure and HLA in healthy donors. The table came from immunoSEQ multiplex PCR; TCRdb's copy has only in-frame clones and leaves some out. The repertoire holds 120,000 or so clones, with 75% as singletons. The sequenced sample was PBMCs. These receptors came from a woman in her 50s in good health and CMV-seronegative. The CDR3 runs from the conserved cysteine through the conserved F or W. D genes are given only for firm matches. Size is stated for part of the rows, as once, few or many counts, or as a class when the clone is expanded.

few,.,13,TRBJ1-5,TRBV6-1,TGTGCCACTACCCTTTATAAAAATCAGCCCCAGCATTTT,CATTLYKNQPQHF
.,TRBD1,14,TRBJ1-5,TRBV6-6,TGTGCCAGCATTACCCGACAGGGCAACCAGCCCCAGCATTTT,CASITRQGNQPQHF
.,TRBD2,15,TRBJ2-5,TRBV7-2,TGTGCCAGCAACCTGGGACTAGCGAACCAAGAGACCCAGTACTTC,CASNLGLANQETQYF
.,.,14,TRBJ2-7,TRBV7-2,TGTGCCAGCAGCTTACGGCAGGGGTCCTACGAGCAGTACTTC,CASSLRQGSYEQYF
.,.,15,TRBJ2-4,TRBV6-6,TGTGCCAGCAGTGCCGGACAGACCGAGAAAAACATTCAGTACTTC,CASSAGQTEKNIQYF
.,.,12,TRBJ2-5,TRBV30,TGTGCCGGCCGGACAAACCAAGAGACCCAGTACTTC,CAGRTNQETQYF
.,TRBD2,13,TRBJ2-7,TRBV6-5,TGTGCCAGCAGTGTTCCGGGAGGCTACGAGCAGTACTTC,CASSVPGGYEQYF
.,TRBD2,15,TRBJ2-1,TRBV6-5,TGTGCCAGCACCCCGACTAGCGGGCGGGACAATGAGCAGTTCTTC,CASTPTSGRDNEQFF
.,.,17,TRBJ2-1,TRBV7-3,TGTGCCAGCAGCTCCTCCCGCCGGGCAGGGGATTACAATGAGCAGTTCTTC,CASSSSRRAGDYNEQFF
.,.,12,TRBJ1-1,TRBV27,TGTGCCAGCAGTCCGCGAGGCACTGAAGCTTTCTTT,CASSPRGTEAFF
.,.,14,TRBJ2-3,TRBV29-1,TGCAGCGTTGGCTGGGGGGAGTCCACAGATACGCAGTATTTT,CSVGWGESTDTQYF
.,TRBD2,15,TRBJ2-3,TRBV6-5,TGTGCCAGCAGTCTTACTAGCGGGAGGGCCGATACGCAGTATTTT,CASSLTSGRADTQYF
.,.,12,TRBJ2-1,TRBV5-1,TGCGCCAGCAGCTTGGTAGGGGATGAGCAGTTCTTC,CASSLVGDEQFF
.,TRBD2,14,TRBJ2-1,TRBV27,TGTGCCAGCAGTTTAAGGCTAGCGGGCAATGAGCAGTTCTTC,CASSLRLAGNEQFF
.,TRBD2,14,TRBJ2-2,TRBV7-6,TGTGCCAGCAGCTTTGGGACTAGCGCCGGGGAGCTGTTTTTT,CASSFGTSAGELFF
.,TRBD1,13,TRBJ1-1,TRBV4-1,TGCGCCAGCAGCCAAGGACAGGGGGCTGAAGCTTTCTTT,CASSQGQGAEAFF
once,TRBD2,14,TRBJ2-7,TRBV11-1,TGTGCCAGCAGCTCGGGACTAGCGGGAGTGGTGCAGTACTTC,CASSSGLAGVVQYF
.,.,16,TRBJ2-2,TRBV2,TGTGCCAGCAGTGAAAGCCCCGGGACAATAACCGGGGAGCTGTTTTTT,CASSESPGTITGELFF
.,.,15,TRBJ2-5,TRBV27,TGTGCCAGCAGACACCTACCCGGAGGCAGGGAGACCCAGTACTTC,CASRHLPGGRETQYF
few,TRBD1,15,TRBJ2-1,TRBV7-9,TGTGCCAGCAGCTCGTTGACAGGGTCGGGCAATGAGCAGTTCTTC,CASSSLTGSGNEQFF
.,TRBD2,15,TRBJ2-7,TRBV7-2,TGTGCCAGCAGCTCCAGGACTAGCGGGAGTCTCGAGCAGTACTTC,CASSSRTSGSLEQYF
.,TRBD1,14,TRBJ2-3,TRBV19,TGTGCCACCGCCAACAGGGGGCACACAGATACGCAGTATTTT,CATANRGHTDTQYF
.,.,13,TRBJ1-1,TRBV7-9,TGTGCCAGCAGCTTTAACGGGGACACTGAAGCTTTCTTT,CASSFNGDTEAFF
.,.,15,TRBJ2-5,TRBV9,TGTGCCAGCAGCGTAGCGACAGCTGCCGGGGAGACCCAGTACTTC,CASSVATAAGETQYF
few,.,13,TRBJ2-3,TRBV30,TGTGCCTGGAGCCCCCCGGGAGCAGATACGCAGTATTTT,CAWSPPGADTQYF
.,TRBD2,12,TRBJ2-7,TRBV19,TGTGCCAGTAGTACTGGGACTAGCGGGATTATGTTC,CASSTGTSGIMF
.,.,15,TRBJ2-2,TRBV7-9,TGTGCCAGCAGCGACCTGACGGGGAGTCCCGGGGAGCTGTTTTTT,CASSDLTGSPGELFF
few,.,13,TRBJ2-7,TRBV18,TGTGCCAGCTCACCAAGCGGACAGTACGAGCAGTACTTC,CASSPSGQYEQYF
few,TRBD2,14,TRBJ2-1,TRBV11-2,TGTGCCAGCATCAAGACTAGCGGAAACAATGAGCAGTTCTTC,CASIKTSGNNEQFF
.,TRBD2,16,TRBJ2-3,TRBV7-3,TGTGCCAGCAGCTTAAACGGCGGACTAGTGACAGATACGCAGTATTTT,CASSLNGGLVTDTQYF
.,.,14,TRBJ2-7,TRBV28,TGTGCCAGCAGTTTATTGACAAGAACCTACGAGCAGTACTTC,CASSLLTRTYEQYF
.,.,13,TRBJ1-1,TRBV6-6,TGTGCCAGCAGCTTTCCCGGGGACACTGAAGCTTTCTTT,CASSFPGDTEAFF
.,.,13,TRBJ2-3,TRBV29-1,TGCAGCGTTGTATCGGTAGCGGTGGATACGCAGTATTTT,CSVVSVAVDTQYF
.,.,17,TRBJ1-3,TRBV11-2,TGTGCCAGCACCTTCAGCGGACTTTCTGGGGGGGGAAACACCATATATTTT,CASTFSGLSGGGNTIYF
.,.,18,TRBJ2-7,TRBV11-3,TGTGCCAGCAGCTTCTCTGACAGGTGGGGTTTCTTCTCCTACGAGCAGTACTTC,CASSFSDRWGFFSYEQYF
.,.,15,TRBJ2-3,TRBV6-6,TGTGCCAGCAGTTTTCTTTGGGCTGGCAGGGATACGCAGTATTTT,CASSFLWAGRDTQYF
few,TRBD1,14,TRBJ2-5,TRBV30,TGTGCCTCGGACAGGGGGCTATCGGGGGAGACCCAGTACTTC,CASDRGLSGETQYF
.,TRBD2,18,TRBJ2-3,TRBV27,TGTGCCAGCAGTCCTGGACTAGCGGGAGCGATCTTCACAGATACGCAGTATTTT,CASSPGLAGAIFTDTQYF
.,TRBD2,15,TRBJ2-5,TRBV7-9,TGTTCCAGCGGCACTAGCGGGAGGGCTCCGGAGACCCAGTACTTC,CSSGTSGRAPETQYF
.,TRBD2,15,TRBJ2-3,TRBV7-9,TGTTCCAGCAGCCAACCTAGCGGAAGCACAGATACGCAGTATTTT,CSSSQPSGSTDTQYF
.,TRBD2,17,TRBJ2-1,TRBV11-3,TGTGCCAGCAGCCTTGGGGGGACTAGCGGGTCTTACAATGAGCAGTTCTTC,CASSLGGTSGSYNEQFF
few,TRBD1,16,TRBJ2-4,TRBV28,TGTGCCAGCAGCGGACAGGGGGCCGCCCAGCGAAACATTCAGTACTTC,CASSGQGAAQRNIQYF
.,.,17,TRBJ2-1,TRBV7-6,TGTGCCAGCAGCTCGTATTCCCCTGCAACAGTTCACAATGAGCAGTTCTTC,CASSSYSPATVHNEQFF